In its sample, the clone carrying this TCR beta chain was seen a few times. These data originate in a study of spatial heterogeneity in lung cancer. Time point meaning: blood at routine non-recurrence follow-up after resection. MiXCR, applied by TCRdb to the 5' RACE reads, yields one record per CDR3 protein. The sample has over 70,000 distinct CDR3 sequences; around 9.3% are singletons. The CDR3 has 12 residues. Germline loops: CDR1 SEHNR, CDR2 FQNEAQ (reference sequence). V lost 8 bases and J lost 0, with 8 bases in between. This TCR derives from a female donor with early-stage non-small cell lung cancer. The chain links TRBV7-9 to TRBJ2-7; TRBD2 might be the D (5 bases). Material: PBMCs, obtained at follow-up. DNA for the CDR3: TGTGCCAGCGAGGGCAGCTCCTACGAGCAGTACTTC. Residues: CASEGSSYEQYF.